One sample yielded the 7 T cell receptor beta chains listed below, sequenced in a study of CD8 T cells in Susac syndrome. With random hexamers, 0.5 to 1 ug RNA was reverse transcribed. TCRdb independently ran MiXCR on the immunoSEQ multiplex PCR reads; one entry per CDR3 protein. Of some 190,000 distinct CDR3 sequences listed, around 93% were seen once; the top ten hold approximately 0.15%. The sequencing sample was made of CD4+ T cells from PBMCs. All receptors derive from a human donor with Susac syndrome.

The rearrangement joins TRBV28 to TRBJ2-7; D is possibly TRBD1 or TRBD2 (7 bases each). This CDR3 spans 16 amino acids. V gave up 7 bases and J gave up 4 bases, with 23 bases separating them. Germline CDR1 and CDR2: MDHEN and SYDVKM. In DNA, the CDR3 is TGTGCCAGCACCGGAACTCATCACAGGGGAGGGTACGAGCAGTACTTC. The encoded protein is CASTGTHHRGGYEQYF. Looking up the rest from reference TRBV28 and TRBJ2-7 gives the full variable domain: DVKVTQSSRYLVKRTGEKVFLECVQDMDHENMFWYRQDPGLGLRLIYFSYDVKMKEKGDIPEGYSVSREKKERFSLILESASTNQTSMYLCASTGTHHRGGYEQYFGPGTRLTVT.

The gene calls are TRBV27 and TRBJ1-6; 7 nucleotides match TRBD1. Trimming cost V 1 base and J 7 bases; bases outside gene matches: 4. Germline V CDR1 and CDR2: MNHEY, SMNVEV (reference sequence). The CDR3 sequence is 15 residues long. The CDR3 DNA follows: TGTGCCAGCAGTTTATTCGGACAGGTCAATTCACCCCTCCACTTT. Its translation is CASSLFGQVNSPLHF.

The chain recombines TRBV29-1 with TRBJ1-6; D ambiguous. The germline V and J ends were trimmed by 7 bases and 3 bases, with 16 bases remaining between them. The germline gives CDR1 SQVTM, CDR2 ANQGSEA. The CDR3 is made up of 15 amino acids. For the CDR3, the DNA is TGCAGCGGGAAGGTTCTTCGGCACTATAATTCACCCCTCCACTTT. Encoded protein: CSGKVLRHYNSPLHF.

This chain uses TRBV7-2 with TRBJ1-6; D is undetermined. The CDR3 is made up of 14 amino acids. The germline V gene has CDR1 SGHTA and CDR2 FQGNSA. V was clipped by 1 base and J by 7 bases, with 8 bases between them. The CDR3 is CASSLGPLNSPLHF. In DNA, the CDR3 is TGTGCCAGCAGCTTAGGGCCACTCAATTCACCCCTCCACTTT.

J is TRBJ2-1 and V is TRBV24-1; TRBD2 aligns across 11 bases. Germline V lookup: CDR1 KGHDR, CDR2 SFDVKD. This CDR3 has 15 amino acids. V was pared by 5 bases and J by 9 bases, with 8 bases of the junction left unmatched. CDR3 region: CATSGTSGPLREQFF. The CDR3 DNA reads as TGTGCCACCAGTGGGACTAGCGGGCCCCTACGTGAGCAGTTCTTC.

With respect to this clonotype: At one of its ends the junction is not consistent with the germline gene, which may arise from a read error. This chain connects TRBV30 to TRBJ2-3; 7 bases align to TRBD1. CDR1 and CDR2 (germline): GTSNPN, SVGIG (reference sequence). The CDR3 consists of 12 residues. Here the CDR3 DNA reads TGTGCCGGCAATAGAGGGACAGATACGCAGTTTTTT. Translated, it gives CAGNRGTDTQFF. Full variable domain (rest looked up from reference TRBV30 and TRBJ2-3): SQTIHQWPATLVQPVGSPLSLECTVEGTSNPNLYWYRQAAGRGLQLLFYSVGIGQISSEVPQNLSASRPQDRQFILSSKKLLLSDSGFYLCAGNRGTDTQFFGPGTRLTVL.

For the CDR3, the DNA is TGTGCCAGCAGCGAGGGGGGGGGAAATGAAAAACTGTTTTTT. This gives the protein CASSEGGGNEKLFF. This sequence joins TRBV9 and TRBJ1-4, with a weak D call TRBD1 (6 bases). CDR1 and CDR2 from the germline V gene are SGDLS and YYNGEE. Trimming shortened V by 3 bases and J by 5 bases, and 11 bases separated the two germline ends. The CDR3 has 14 residues.